This TCR beta chain was retrieved from a study of cytomegalovirus exposure and HLA in healthy donors. The CDR3 loop spans 15 amino acids. Germline lookup yields CDR1 MDHEN and CDR2 SYDVKM. V lost 5 bases and J lost 2; bases outside the gene matches: 5. PCR primers comprised 60 Vbeta and 13 Jbeta primers. Generated by immunoSEQ multiplex PCR, the TCRdb table keeps only in-frame clones and is missing some. The sample has under 150,000 clones, around 75% seen once. The chain recombines TRBV28 with TRBJ2-7; 11 bases are a match to TRBD1. The sample was PBMCs. The clonotype comes from a woman aged 40 to 50 in good health and CMV-seronegative. CDR3 DNA: TGTGCCAGCAGTACCCCGGGACAGGGGGCCTACGAGCAGTACTTC. Encoded protein: CASSTPGQGAYEQYF. The entire variable domain, with the rest obtained from reference TRBV28 and TRBJ2-7, is as follows: DVKVTQSSRYLVKRTGEKVFLECVQDMDHENMFWYRQDPGLGLRLIYFSYDVKMKEKGDIPEGYSVSREKKERFSLILESASTNQTSMYLCASSTPGQGAYEQYFGPGTRLTVT.